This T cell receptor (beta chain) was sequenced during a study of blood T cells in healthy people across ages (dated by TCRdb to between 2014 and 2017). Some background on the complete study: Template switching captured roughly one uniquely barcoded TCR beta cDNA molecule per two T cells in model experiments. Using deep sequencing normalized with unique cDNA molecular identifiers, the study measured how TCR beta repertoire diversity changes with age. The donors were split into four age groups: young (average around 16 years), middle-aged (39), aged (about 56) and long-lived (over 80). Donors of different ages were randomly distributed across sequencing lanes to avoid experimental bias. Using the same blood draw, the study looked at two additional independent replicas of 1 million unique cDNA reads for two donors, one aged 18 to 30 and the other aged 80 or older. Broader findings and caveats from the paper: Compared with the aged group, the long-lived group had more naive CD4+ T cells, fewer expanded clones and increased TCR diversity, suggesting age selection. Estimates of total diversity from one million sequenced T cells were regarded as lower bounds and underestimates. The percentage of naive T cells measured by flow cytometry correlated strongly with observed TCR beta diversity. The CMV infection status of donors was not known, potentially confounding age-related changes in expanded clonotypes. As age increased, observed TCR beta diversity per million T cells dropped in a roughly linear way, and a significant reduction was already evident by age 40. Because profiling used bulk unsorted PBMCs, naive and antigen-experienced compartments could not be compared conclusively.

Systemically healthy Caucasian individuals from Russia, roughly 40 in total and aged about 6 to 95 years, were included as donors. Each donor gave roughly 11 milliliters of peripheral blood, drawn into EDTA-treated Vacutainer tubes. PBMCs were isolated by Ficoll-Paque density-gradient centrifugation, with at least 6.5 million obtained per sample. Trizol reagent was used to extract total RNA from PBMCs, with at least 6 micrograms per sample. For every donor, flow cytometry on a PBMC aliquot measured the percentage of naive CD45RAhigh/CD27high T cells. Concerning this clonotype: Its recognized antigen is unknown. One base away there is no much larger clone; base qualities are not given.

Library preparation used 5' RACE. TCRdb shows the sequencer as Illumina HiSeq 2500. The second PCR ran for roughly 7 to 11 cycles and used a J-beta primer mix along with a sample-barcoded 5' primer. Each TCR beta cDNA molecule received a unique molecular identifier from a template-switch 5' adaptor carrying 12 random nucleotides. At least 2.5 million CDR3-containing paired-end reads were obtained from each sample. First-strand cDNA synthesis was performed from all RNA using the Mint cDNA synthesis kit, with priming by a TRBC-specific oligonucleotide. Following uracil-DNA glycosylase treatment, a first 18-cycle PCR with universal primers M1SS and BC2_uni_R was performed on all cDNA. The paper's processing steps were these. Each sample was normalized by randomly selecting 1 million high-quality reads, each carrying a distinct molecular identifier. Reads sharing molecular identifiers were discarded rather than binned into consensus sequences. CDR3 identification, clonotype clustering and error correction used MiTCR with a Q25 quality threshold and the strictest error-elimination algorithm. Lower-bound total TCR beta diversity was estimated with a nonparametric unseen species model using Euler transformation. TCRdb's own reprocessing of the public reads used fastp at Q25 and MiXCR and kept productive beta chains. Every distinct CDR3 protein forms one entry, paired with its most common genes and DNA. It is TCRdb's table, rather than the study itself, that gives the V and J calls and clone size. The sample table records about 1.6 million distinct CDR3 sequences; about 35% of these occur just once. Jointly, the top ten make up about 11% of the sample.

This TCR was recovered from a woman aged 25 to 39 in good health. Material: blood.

The bases read TGTGCCAGCGCCCTAGCGACCTCCTACGAGCAGTACTTC. This translates into CASALATSYEQYF. Here the chain combines TRBV27 and TRBJ2-7, and the D gene may be TRBD2, 6 bases matching. V sheds 8 bases and J sheds 0 bases, leaving 11 bases between their ends. According to the germline V gene (reference sequence), CDR1 reads MNHEY and CDR2 reads SMNVEV. From its cysteine to its phenylalanine, the CDR3 spans 13 amino acids. Only CDR3 DNA remains: 39 bases, in frame from the first base.